This T cell receptor (beta chain) came from a study of T cells after yellow fever vaccination (dated by TCRdb to about 2019). As for the study more broadly: The SMART-Seq v4 Ultra Low Input RNA kit was used to prepare libraries from fractions with low cell numbers. To follow T-cell clones before and after both primary and booster YFV17D yellow fever vaccination, bulk TCR alpha and beta repertoires underwent longitudinal sequencing. Blood was collected at multiple timepoints before and after primary and secondary immunization, and bulk PBMC replicates and cell subsets were isolated. Two healthy male donors, one aged 18 to 30 and one aged 30 to 39 years, made up the cohort. Here is what the overall study found, with its caveats: Computational filtering was required because FACS-sorted repertoires could contain abundant contaminating clonotypes from the bulk population. Only a couple of donors were included in the study, so the extent to which the findings can be generalized is limited. A small fraction of clonotypes appeared in both the CD4 and CD8 compartments, likely as a result of convergent recombination. Compared with the primary T-cell response, the secondary T-cell response was faster but weaker, reaching its peak on day 5 rather than on day 15. After the booster, most clones that had expanded after primary vaccination were detected again (around 97% of CD4 and roughly nine tenths of CD8), suggesting broad maintenance of memory.

The sample's treatment or condition label, decoded: live attenuated yellow fever vaccine strain. At every blood-draw timepoint, two biological replicates of bulk PBMCs were collected. A standard Ficoll-Paque protocol was used to isolate PBMCs from peripheral blood. TriZol was used to extract RNA from bulk PBMCs, CD4 and CD8 fractions, and dextramer-positive and dextramer-negative fractions. At the junction V is shortened by 8 bases and J by 2 bases; bases outside the gene matches: 5. From a lookup of the germline V gene, CDR1 and CDR2 are KGHSH and LQKENI. Inclusive of the bounding cysteine and phenylalanine, the CDR3 is 13 residues long. Only the CDR3 part of the read is kept: 39 bases, read in frame from the first base. As regards this clonotype: The clone's antigen remains unknown. The record has no base qualities; no much larger clone is one base away.

TCR cDNA was synthesized by 5'RACE template switching, through which a universal primer site and unique molecular identifiers were introduced. cDNA synthesis was primed from both the TCR alpha and TCR beta constant segments. Library amplification involved two PCR steps, and the second step added sample barcodes and sequencing adapters. Libraries were sequenced on Illumina HiSeq 2500 (2x100 bp) or NovaSeq (2x150 bp). For the original study's pipeline: Reads were demultiplexed and collapsed into UMI consensus sequences with MIGEC, and V(D)J alignment was performed with MiXCR. Vaccine-responding clonotypes were identified with edgeR using replicate PBMC samples, with FDR below 0.01 and a log2 fold change above 5 up to day 15 being required. Each bulk clonotype was labeled CD4 or CD8 based on which sequenced repertoire, CD4 or CD8, contained the clonotype at higher abundance. Starting from the raw public reads, TCRdb applied fastp trimming at Q25, assembled clones with MiXCR and retained in-frame beta chains. A single entry per CDR3 protein holds the most common genes and DNA from its merged rows. These V and J calls are TCRdb output, not the study's own analysis. This sample gives around 350,000 distinct CDR3 sequences in total; around a tenth of them show up just once. The ten largest make up roughly 18% of the sample.

The sequence derives from a man younger than 30 who received the YFV17D yellow fever vaccine. Rearrangement joined TRBV18 to TRBJ1-1; 7 bases in between match TRBD1. This specimen consisted of PBMCs, obtained on the day of the first yellow fever vaccination. CDR3 loop: CASHRGQNTEAFF. Read as DNA, the sequence is TGTGCCAGCCACAGGGGCCAAAACACTGAAGCTTTCTTT.